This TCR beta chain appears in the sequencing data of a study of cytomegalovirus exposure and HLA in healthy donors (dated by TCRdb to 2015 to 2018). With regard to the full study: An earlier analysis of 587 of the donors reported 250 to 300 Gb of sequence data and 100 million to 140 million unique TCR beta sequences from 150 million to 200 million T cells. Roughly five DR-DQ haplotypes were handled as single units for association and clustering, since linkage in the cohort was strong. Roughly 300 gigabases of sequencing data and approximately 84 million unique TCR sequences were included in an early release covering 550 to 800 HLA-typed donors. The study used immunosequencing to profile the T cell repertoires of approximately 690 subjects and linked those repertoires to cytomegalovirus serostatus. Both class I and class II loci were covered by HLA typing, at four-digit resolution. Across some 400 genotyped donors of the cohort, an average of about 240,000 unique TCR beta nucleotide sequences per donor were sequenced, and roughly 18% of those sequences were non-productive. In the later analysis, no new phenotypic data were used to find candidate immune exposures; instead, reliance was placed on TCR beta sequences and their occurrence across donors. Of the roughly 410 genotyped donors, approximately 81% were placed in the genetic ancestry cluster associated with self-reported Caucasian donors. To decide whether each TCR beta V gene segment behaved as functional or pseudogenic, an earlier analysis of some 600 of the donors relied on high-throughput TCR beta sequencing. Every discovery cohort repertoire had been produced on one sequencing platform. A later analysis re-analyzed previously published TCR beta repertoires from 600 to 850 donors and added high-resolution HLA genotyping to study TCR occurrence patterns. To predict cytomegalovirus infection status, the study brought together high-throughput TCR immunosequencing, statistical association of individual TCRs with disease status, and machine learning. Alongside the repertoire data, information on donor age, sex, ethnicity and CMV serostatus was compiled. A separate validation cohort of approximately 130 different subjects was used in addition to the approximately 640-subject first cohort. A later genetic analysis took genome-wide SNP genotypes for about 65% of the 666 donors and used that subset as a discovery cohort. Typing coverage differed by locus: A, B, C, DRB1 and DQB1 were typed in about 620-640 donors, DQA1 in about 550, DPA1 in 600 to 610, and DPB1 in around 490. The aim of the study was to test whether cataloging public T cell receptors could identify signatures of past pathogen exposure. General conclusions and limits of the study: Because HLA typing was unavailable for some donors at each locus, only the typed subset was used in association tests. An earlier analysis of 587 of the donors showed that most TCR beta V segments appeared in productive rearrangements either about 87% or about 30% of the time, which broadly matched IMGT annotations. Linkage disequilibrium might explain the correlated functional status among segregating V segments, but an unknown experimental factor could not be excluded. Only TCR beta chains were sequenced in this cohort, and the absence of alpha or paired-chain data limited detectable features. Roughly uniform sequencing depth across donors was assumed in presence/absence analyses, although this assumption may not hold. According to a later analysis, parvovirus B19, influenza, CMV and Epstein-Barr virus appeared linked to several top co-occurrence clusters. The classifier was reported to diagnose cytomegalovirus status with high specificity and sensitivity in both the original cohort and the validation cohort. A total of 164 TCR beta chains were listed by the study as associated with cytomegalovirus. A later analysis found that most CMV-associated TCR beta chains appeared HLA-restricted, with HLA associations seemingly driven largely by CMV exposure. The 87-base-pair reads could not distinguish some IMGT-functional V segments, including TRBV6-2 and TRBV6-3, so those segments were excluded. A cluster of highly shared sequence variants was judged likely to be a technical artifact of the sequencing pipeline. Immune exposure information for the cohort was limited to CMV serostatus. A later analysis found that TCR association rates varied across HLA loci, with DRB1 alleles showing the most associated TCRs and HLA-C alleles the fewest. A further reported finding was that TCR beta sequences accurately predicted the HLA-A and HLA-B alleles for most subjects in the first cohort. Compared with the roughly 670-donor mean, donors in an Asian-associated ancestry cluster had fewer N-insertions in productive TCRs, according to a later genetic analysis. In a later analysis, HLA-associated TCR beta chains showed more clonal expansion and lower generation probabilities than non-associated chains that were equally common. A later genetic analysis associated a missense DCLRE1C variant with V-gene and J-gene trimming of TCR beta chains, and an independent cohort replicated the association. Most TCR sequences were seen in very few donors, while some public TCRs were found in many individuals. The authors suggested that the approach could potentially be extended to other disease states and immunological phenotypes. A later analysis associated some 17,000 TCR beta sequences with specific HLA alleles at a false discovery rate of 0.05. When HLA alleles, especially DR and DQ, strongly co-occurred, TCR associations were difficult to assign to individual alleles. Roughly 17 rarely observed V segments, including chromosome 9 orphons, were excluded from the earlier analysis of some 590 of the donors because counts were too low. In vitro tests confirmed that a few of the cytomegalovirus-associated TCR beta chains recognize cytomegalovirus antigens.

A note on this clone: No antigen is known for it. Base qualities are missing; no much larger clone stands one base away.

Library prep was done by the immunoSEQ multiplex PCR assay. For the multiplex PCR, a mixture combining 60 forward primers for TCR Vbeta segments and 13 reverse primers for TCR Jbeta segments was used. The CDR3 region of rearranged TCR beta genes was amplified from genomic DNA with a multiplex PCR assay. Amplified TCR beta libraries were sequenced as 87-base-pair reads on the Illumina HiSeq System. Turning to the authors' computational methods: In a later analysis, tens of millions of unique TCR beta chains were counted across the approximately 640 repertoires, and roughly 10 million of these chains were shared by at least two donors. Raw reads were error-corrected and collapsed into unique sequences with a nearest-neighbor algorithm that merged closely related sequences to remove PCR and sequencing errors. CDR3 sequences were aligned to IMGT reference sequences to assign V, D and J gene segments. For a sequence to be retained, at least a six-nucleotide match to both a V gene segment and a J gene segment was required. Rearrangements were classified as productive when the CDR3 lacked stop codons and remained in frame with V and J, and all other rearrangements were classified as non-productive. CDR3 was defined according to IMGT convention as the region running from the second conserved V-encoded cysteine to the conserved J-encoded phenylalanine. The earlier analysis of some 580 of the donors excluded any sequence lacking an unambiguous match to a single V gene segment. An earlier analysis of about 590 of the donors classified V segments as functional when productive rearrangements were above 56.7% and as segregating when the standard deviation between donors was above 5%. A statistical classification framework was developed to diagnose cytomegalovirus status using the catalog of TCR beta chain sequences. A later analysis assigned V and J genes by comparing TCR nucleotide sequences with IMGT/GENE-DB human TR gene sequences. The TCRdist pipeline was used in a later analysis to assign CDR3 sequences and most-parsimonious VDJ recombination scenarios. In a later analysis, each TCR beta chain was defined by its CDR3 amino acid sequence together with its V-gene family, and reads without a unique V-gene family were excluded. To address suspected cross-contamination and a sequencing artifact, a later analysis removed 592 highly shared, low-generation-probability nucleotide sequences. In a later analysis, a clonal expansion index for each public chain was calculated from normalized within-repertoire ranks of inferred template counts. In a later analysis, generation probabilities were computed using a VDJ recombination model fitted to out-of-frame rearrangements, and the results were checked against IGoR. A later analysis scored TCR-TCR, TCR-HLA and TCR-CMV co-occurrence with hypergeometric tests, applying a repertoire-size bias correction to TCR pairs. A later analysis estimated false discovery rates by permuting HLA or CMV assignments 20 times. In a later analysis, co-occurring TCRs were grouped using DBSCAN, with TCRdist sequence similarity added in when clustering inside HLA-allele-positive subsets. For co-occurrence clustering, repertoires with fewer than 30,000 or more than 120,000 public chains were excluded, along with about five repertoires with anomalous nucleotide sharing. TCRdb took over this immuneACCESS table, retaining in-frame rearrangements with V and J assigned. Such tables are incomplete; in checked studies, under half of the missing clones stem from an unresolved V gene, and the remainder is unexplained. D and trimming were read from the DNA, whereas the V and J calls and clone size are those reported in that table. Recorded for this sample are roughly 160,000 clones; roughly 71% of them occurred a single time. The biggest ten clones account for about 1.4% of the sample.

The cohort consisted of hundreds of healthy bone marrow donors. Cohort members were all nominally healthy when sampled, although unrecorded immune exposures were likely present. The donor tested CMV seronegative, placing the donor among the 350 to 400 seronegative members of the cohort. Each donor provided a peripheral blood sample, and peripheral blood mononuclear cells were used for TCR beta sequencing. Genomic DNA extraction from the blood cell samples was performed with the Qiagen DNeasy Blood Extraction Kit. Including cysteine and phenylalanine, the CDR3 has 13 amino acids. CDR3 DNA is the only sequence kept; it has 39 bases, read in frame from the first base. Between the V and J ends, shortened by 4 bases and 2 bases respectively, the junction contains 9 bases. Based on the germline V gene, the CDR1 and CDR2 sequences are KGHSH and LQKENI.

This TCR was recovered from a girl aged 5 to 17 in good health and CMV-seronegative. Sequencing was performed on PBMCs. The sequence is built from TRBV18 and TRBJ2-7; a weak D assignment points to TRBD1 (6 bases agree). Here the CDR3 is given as CASSLDRTYEQYF. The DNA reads TGTGCCAGCTCACTCGACAGGACCTACGAGCAGTACTTC.